Listed below are T cell receptor beta chains from one sample, sequenced in a study of cytomegalovirus exposure and HLA in healthy donors. Clones were read by immunoSEQ multiplex PCR, and TCRdb kept only the in-frame ones, dropping some. The sample shows 200,000 to 250,000 clones, about 85% of them seen only once. The sample was PBMCs. The receptors were sampled from a woman aged 50 to 60 in good health and CMV-seropositive. CDR3s include the opening cysteine and the closing phenylalanine or tryptophan. The D gene is left open where the match is weak. The size of a clone is reported for some rows only, either as once, few or many, or as a class for expanded clones.

DNA,CDR3,D,size,J,V
TGTGCCACGACCGAGACGACAGGGGAGGAGGGCTACACCTTC,CATTETTGEEGYTF,TRBD1,NA,TRBJ1-2,TRBV19
TGTGCCAGCAGTTTCTCTGGACTTCACAGCTATGGCTACACCTTC,CASSFSGLHSYGYTF,NA,NA,TRBJ1-2,TRBV27
TGTGCCAGCAGCTTTCCTGGGACAGGGGGTGGCTACACCTTC,CASSFPGTGGGYTF,TRBD1,NA,TRBJ1-2,TRBV7-6
TGTGCCAGCACCGGGACAAAGGGGAACATTCAGTACTTC,CASTGTKGNIQYF,NA,NA,TRBJ2-4,TRBV6-5
TGTGCCAGCAGCTTAAGCGGGGGATCCTACAATGAGCAGTTCTTC,CASSLSGGSYNEQFF,TRBD2,NA,TRBJ2-1,TRBV7-2
TGTGCCAGCAGTTTATCCGGGACAGGAGATTTTGGCTACACCTTC,CASSLSGTGDFGYTF,TRBD1,NA,TRBJ1-2,TRBV6-5
TGCGCCAGCAGCAAGGCTATAGCTCCCTACGAGCAGTACTTC,CASSKAIAPYEQYF,NA,NA,TRBJ2-7,TRBV5-1
TGTGCCACAGCGGGGGGCAGGGGCGAGCAGTACTTC,CATAGGRGEQYF,TRBD2,NA,TRBJ2-7,TRBV6-1
TGCGCCAGCAGCTTGGATGGGACAGGGAGTTCGGGTTCACCCCTCCACTTT,CASSLDGTGSSGSPLHF,TRBD1,NA,TRBJ1-6,TRBV5-1
TGCGCCAGCAGCCGGGGACAGGGGTCGGAAAAACTGTTTTTT,CASSRGQGSEKLFF,TRBD1,NA,TRBJ1-4,TRBV4-1
TGTGCCAGCAGTTCCCCATTCGACAGGGGGCAAAACGAGCAGTACTTC,CASSSPFDRGQNEQYF,TRBD1,once,TRBJ2-7,TRBV6-5
TGTGCCAGCAAGGGGACTAATGAAAAACTGTTTTTT,CASKGTNEKLFF,NA,once,TRBJ1-4,TRBV2
TGTGCCAGCCGCGCGGGGCTCGGGAACGGCTACACCTTC,CASRAGLGNGYTF,NA,NA,TRBJ1-2,TRBV27
TGTGCCAGCAGCTTAGGGCCCCGGGGGACTAGCGGGAGAGAGACCCAGTACTTC,CASSLGPRGTSGRETQYF,TRBD2,NA,TRBJ2-5,TRBV7-2
TGTGCCAGCAGCCAATACCGCTCCTACGAGCAGTACTTC,CASSQYRSYEQYF,NA,NA,TRBJ2-7,TRBV7-2
TGTGCCAGCAGCTCCGCAGGGAGGGCCCCTGAGACCCAGTACTTC,CASSSAGRAPETQYF,TRBD2,NA,TRBJ2-5,TRBV7-2
TGTGCCAGCAGTACAGATTATAGCAATCAGCCCCAGCATTTT,CASSTDYSNQPQHF,NA,NA,TRBJ1-5,TRBV2
TGTGCCAGCAGTTCCCGGGACAGGGCCTTCGAGCAGTACTTC,CASSSRDRAFEQYF,TRBD1,few,TRBJ2-7,TRBV6-7
TGTGCCAGCAGTGGGGGCCCCCTAACTGGAAACACCATATATTTT,CASSGGPLTGNTIYF,NA,NA,TRBJ1-3,TRBV6-1
TGTGCCAGCAGCAGTATCTGGCAGGGAGGGGGGGAGCTGTTTTTT,CASSSIWQGGGELFF,TRBD2,NA,TRBJ2-2,TRBV6-5
TGTGCCAGCTCACCCGCTAGCGGGGTTTCCTACGAGCAGTACTTC,CASSPASGVSYEQYF,TRBD2,NA,TRBJ2-7,TRBV18
TGTGCCAGCAGCCAAGCTACAGGGAACACTGAAGCTTTCTTT,CASSQATGNTEAFF,NA,NA,TRBJ1-1,TRBV16
TGTGCCAGCAGCTTAGCCCGCAGGTATAATTCACCCCTCCACTTT,CASSLARRYNSPLHF,NA,NA,TRBJ1-6,TRBV7-2
TGTGCCAGCAGATGGTTGTCCTCAGGGGGGAATTCACCCCTCCACTTT,CASRWLSSGGNSPLHF,TRBD1,NA,TRBJ1-6,TRBV28
TGTGCCAGCAGCTTGAGAACTACTCGACGCCTTGAGGAGCAGTTCTTC,CASSLRTTRRLEEQFF,NA,once,TRBJ2-1,TRBV5-4
TGTGCCAGCAGTTACTCCCAGGGGCAGGGTGTCTATGGCTACACCTTC,CASSYSQGQGVYGYTF,NA,once,TRBJ1-2,TRBV6-6
TGTGCCAGCAGTGCCGAGACTAGCGGTTACACCGGGGAGCTGTTTTTT,CASSAETSGYTGELFF,TRBD2,NA,TRBJ2-2,TRBV2
TGTGCCAGCAGCTTACGGGCGAGCGGGGGGACCACAGATACGCAGTATTTT,CASSLRASGGTTDTQYF,TRBD2,NA,TRBJ2-3,TRBV11-3
TGTGCCAGCGGACCAAGGAGGGATACACTTGGCTACACCTTC,CASGPRRDTLGYTF,NA,NA,TRBJ1-2,TRBV21-1
TGTGCCAGCAGGACTAACTTAGCGGGGGCCGGGGAGCAGTACTTC,CASRTNLAGAGEQYF,TRBD2,few,TRBJ2-7,TRBV6-1
TGTGCCAGCAGCCCCCTAGCGGGGAATTACAATGAGCAGTTCTTC,CASSPLAGNYNEQFF,TRBD2,once,TRBJ2-1,TRBV5-4
TGTGCCAGCAGTGAAGCCAGGATTGGCTATGGCTACACCTTC,CASSEARIGYGYTF,NA,NA,TRBJ1-2,TRBV2
TGCGCCAGCAGCCAAGTCCAGGGAAGAAATGAAAAACTGTTTTTT,CASSQVQGRNEKLFF,NA,NA,TRBJ1-4,TRBV4-1
TGCAGCGTTGAACCTACAGGGGAAAACACTGAAGCTTTCTTT,CSVEPTGENTEAFF,TRBD1,NA,TRBJ1-1,TRBV29-1
TGTGCCAGTAGCGTCAGGGGGCTATCCTACTATGGCTACACCTTC,CASSVRGLSYYGYTF,TRBD1,NA,TRBJ1-2,TRBV19
TGTGCCAGCAGCTTGGTTGGGGGGAGAGAGACCCAGTACTTC,CASSLVGGRETQYF,NA,NA,TRBJ2-5,TRBV5-6
TGCAGCGCCAGTTGGACACTGAACACTGAAGCTTTCTTT,CSASWTLNTEAFF,NA,once,TRBJ1-1,TRBV29-1
TGTGCCAGCAGTCCCGGACAGCAGGGGATAGAGACCCAGTACTTC,CASSPGQQGIETQYF,NA,NA,TRBJ2-5,TRBV14
TGTGCTAGTGGTTTAGGGGAGGGAGAGACCCAGTACTTC,CASGLGEGETQYF,TRBD2,NA,TRBJ2-5,TRBV12-5
TGTGCCACTCGGGGGGGACCGAATGACAATGAGCAGTTCTTC,CATRGGPNDNEQFF,TRBD2,NA,TRBJ2-1,TRBV7-3
TGTGCCAGCAGCGTACGGGAGCGCACAGATACGCAGTATTTT,CASSVRERTDTQYF,NA,few,TRBJ2-3,TRBV9
TGTGCCACCCGTAGGGACAGTCCCTACGAGCAGTACTTC,CATRRDSPYEQYF,TRBD1,once,TRBJ2-7,TRBV2
TGTGCCAGCTCACCTCCGACAGGGCCGCATAATTCACCCCTCCACTTT,CASSPPTGPHNSPLHF,TRBD1,NA,TRBJ1-6,TRBV18
TGTGCCTGGAACAATAAAGGGGGCAGCACTGAAGCTTTCTTT,CAWNNKGGSTEAFF,TRBD1,NA,TRBJ1-1,TRBV30
TGTGCCAGCAGCTTACCTAGCGGGGGGGCGGACACCGGGGAGCTGTTTTTT,CASSLPSGGADTGELFF,TRBD2,NA,TRBJ2-2,TRBV5-6
TGCGCCAGCAGCTGGGACAGGGAAACTTACTATGGCTACACCTTC,CASSWDRETYYGYTF,TRBD1,NA,TRBJ1-2,TRBV5-1
TGTGCCAGCAGTTACTCCCAGACAGTAAACTATGGCTACACCTTC,CASSYSQTVNYGYTF,NA,NA,TRBJ1-2,TRBV6-5
TGTGCCAGCAGGAAGGGACAAACTCAAGAGACCCAGTACTTC,CASRKGQTQETQYF,NA,NA,TRBJ2-5,TRBV6-1
TGCGCCAGCAGCTTTTCGGCCAGAGGTACCTATAATTCACCCCTCCACTTT,CASSFSARGTYNSPLHF,NA,NA,TRBJ1-6,TRBV5-1
TGTGCCAGCAGCCAGGACTCCGTCTGGACCCAGTACTTC,CASSQDSVWTQYF,NA,NA,TRBJ2-5,TRBV11-2
TGTGCCAGCAGTTCCCCAGAGGCGGGGAACACAGATACGCAGTATTTT,CASSSPEAGNTDTQYF,NA,NA,TRBJ2-3,TRBV28
TGTGCCTGGAACAGCAACACTGAAGCTTTCTTT,CAWNSNTEAFF,NA,once,TRBJ1-1,TRBV30
TGCGCCAGCAGCTTTGACAGGCGTTATGGCTACACCTTC,CASSFDRRYGYTF,NA,few,TRBJ1-2,TRBV4-1